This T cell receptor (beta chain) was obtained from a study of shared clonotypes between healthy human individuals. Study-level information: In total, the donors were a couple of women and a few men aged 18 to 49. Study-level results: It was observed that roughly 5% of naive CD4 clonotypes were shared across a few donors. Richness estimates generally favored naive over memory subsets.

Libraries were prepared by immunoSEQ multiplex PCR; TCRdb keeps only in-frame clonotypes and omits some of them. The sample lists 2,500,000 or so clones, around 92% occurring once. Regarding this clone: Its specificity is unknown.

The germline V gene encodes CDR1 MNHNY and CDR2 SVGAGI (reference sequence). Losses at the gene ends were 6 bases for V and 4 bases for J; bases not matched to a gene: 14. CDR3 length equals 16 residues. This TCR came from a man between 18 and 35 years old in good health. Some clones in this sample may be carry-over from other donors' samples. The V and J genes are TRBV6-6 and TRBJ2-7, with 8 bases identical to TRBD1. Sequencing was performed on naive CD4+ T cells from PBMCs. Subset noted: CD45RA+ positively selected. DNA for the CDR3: TGTGCCAGCAGCCCGGGGGCGGACAGGGAGTGGTACGAGCAGTACTTC. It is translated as CASSPGADREWYEQYF.